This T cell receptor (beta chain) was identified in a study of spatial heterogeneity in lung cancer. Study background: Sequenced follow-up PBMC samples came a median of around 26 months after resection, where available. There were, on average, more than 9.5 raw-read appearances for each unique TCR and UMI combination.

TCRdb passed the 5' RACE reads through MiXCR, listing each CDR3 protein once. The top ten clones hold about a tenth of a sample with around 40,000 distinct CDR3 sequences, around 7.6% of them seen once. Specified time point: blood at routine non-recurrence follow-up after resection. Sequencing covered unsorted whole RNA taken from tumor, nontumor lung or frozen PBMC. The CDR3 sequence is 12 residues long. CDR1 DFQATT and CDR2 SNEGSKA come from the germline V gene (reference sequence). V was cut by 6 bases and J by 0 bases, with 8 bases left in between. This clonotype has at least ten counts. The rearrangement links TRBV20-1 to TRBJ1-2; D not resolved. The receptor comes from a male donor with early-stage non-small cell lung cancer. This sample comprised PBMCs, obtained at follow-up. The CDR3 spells CSARAANYGYTF. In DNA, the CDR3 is TGCAGTGCCCGGGCAGCTAACTATGGCTACACCTTC.